What follows are 32 T cell receptor beta chains derived from one specimen sequenced in a study of blood T cell repertoires in COVID-19. The assay was immunoSEQ multiplex PCR, and TCRdb's table has in-frame clones only and misses some. The sample lists fewer than 200,000 clones, about 79% occurring once. Material: PBMCs or T cells enriched from blood (not recorded which). All receptors come from a man aged 50 or older who had recovered from COVID-19.

V is TRBV5-1 and J is TRBJ2-2; D may be TRBD1 (6 bases). CDR3 length equals 16 residues. Trimming cost V 2 bases and J 5 bases, with 16 bases left between them. The germline V gene has CDR1 SGHRS and CDR2 YFSETQ. The chain's CDR3 is CASSLRQGGLTGELFF. In DNA, the CDR3 is TGCGCCAGCAGCTTACGCCAAGGGGGTTTGACCGGGGAGCTGTTTTTT. Full variable domain (missing parts from reference TRBV5-1 and TRBJ2-2): KAGVTQTPRYLIKTRGQQVTLSCSPISGHRSVSWYQQTPGQGLQFLFEYFSETQRNKGNFPGRFSGRQFSNSRSEMNVSTLELGDSALYLCASSLRQGGLTGELFFGEGSRLTVL.

The V gene is TRBV6-1, the J gene TRBJ2-7; tentative D call: TRBD1 (5 bases). There are 13 residues in the CDR3. The V gene lost 3 bases and the J gene lost 2 bases, with 8 bases spanning the gap. The germline V gene encodes CDR1 MNHNS and CDR2 SASEGT. This CDR3 is CASSETEAYEQYF. CDR3 in DNA: TGTGCCAGCAGTGAGACAGAAGCCTACGAGCAGTACTTC.

J is TRBJ2-5 and V is TRBV7-3, with D perhaps TRBD1 (5 bases). The V end lost 1 base, the J end lost 6 bases, and 12 bases lay between the germline ends. Germline loops: CDR1 SGHTA, CDR2 FQGTGA. The CDR3 loop spans 14 amino acids. CDR3 sequence reads: CASSLNPAGKTQYF. The CDR3 DNA reads as TGTGCCAGCAGCTTAAATCCGGCAGGGAAGACCCAGTACTTC. The full variable domain, its missing parts supplied by reference TRBV7-3 and TRBJ2-5, is GAGVSQTPSNKVTEKGKYVELRCDPISGHTALYWYRQSLGQGPEFLIYFQGTGAADDSGLPNDRFFAVRPEGSVSTLKIQRTERGDSAVYLCASSLNPAGKTQYFGPGTRLLVL.

For this clone: This sample also contains other DNA sequences that code for the same CDR3. CDR3 amino acids: CAWSRGTEAFF. In DNA, the CDR3 is TGTGCCTGGAGTAGAGGCACTGAAGCTTTCTTT. This chain links TRBV30 with TRBJ1-1; D is uncertain. Germline V gives CDR1 GTSNPN, CDR2 SVGIG (reference sequence). Trimming removed 2 bases from V and 4 bases from J, with 5 bases in between. This CDR3 is built from 11 residues.

This clone has a count of ten or more. The chain uses TRBV21-1 and TRBJ1-3. TRBV21-1 is designated a pseudogene. The CDR3 length is 15 residues. The CDR3 DNA reads TGTGCCAGCAGCAAAGGGACGGGGAGTGGAAACACCATATATTTT. This sequence encodes CASSKGTGSGNTIYF.

The V call is TRBV7-9, the J call TRBJ1-1; tentative D call: TRBD1 (6 bases). The V gene's germline CDR1 is SEHNR and CDR2 FQNEAQ (reference sequence). This CDR3 contains 14 residues. V was trimmed by 2 bases and J by 5 bases, leaving 12 bases between them. The CDR3 reads CASSLSAGVTEAFF. CDR3 bases: TGTGCCAGCAGCTTATCGGCAGGGGTGACTGAAGCTTTCTTT.

The V call is TRBV7-9, the J call TRBJ1-3, with 8 nucleotides matching TRBD1. V was clipped by 3 bases and J by 6 bases; unmatched bases: 7. This CDR3 contains 15 residues. Germline lookup yields CDR1 SEHNR and CDR2 FQNEAQ (reference sequence). The CDR3 nucleotides read TGTGCCAGCAGCTTGGACAGGGCTTCAACAAACACCATATATTTT. Translating gives CASSLDRASTNTIYF.

This sequence joins TRBV5-1 and TRBJ1-5; 7 bases agree with TRBD1. Germline loops: CDR1 SGHRS, CDR2 YFSETQ. V was clipped by 3 bases and J by 6 bases; unmatched bases: 9. CDR3 length equals 15 residues. The CDR3 sequence is CASSWDSSRGQPQHF. DNA of the CDR3: TGCGCCAGCAGCTGGGACAGCAGCAGGGGTCAGCCCCAGCATTTT.

V usage is TRBV12-3 or TRBV12-4 and J usage is TRBJ2-3, with D unresolved. V was clipped by 4 bases and J by 7 bases, with 12 bases between them. The CDR3 runs 13 residues. The DNA of the CDR3 is TGTGCCAGCAGTTCCCCCCTAGAGCATACGCAGTATTTT. Protein product: CASSSPLEHTQYF.

The chain joins TRBV9 to TRBJ1-3; no reliable D call. The germline V gene encodes CDR1 SGDLS and CDR2 YYNGEE. V was cut by 0 bases and J by 0 bases, with 7 bases left in between. CDR3 length equals 15 residues. The CDR3 loop is CASSVDESSGNTIYF. Written as DNA, the CDR3 is TGTGCCAGCAGCGTAGATGAGAGCTCTGGAAACACCATATATTTT.

This clone has only a few counts. V gene TRBV7-2 combines with J gene TRBJ2-7; 10 positions agree with TRBD1. Germline V gene data show CDR1 as SGHTA and CDR2 as FQGNSA. V lost 4 bases to trimming and J lost 3 bases; unmatched junction nucleotides: 3. The CDR3 is made up of 14 amino acids. The CDR3 spells CASSWGQGLYEQYF. The CDR3 coding sequence is TGTGCCAGCAGCTGGGGACAGGGGCTCTACGAGCAGTACTTC.

The rearrangement uses TRBV27 and TRBJ1-2, with TRBD1 identical over 8 bases. The CDR3 extends over 14 amino acids. The V segment lost 5 bases and the J segment 6 bases; nucleotides outside the gene matches: 8. The V gene's germline CDR1 is MNHEY and CDR2 SMNVEV (reference sequence). The CDR3 DNA reads as TGTGCCAGCAGTCCCTGGGCAGGGGGCGATGGCTACACCTTC. Translated: CASSPWAGGDGYTF.

This clone was detected once. The genes are TRBV2 and TRBJ2-2, with a weak D call TRBD2 (7 bases). The germline V gene has CDR1 SNHLY and CDR2 FYNNEI. This CDR3 is 15 amino acids long. Trimming left V 6 bases short and J 6 bases short, with 17 bases between. CDR3 in DNA: TGTGCCAGCAGATCACAGGGAGGGGCGGCCGGGGAGCTGTTTTTT. Its protein product is CASRSQGGAAGELFF. The entire variable domain, with the rest obtained from reference TRBV2 and TRBJ2-2, is as follows: EPEVTQTPSHQVTQMGQEVILRCVPISNHLYFYWYRQILGQKVEFLVSFYNNEISEKSEIFDDQFSVERPDGSNFTLKIRSTKLEDSAMYFCASRSQGGAAGELFFGEGSRLTVL.

The rearrangement uses TRBV6-5 and TRBJ2-2; the match to TRBD1 covers 7 bases. The CDR3 consists of 15 residues. Per the germline V gene, CDR1 is MNHEY and CDR2 is SVGAGI. Trimming took 6 bases from V and 4 from J; bases not matched to a gene: 8. The CDR3 is CASRYRDSSTGELFF. The DNA for the CDR3 is TGTGCCAGCAGATATCGGGACAGTTCCACCGGGGAGCTGTTTTTT.

The chain carries TRBV5-1 and TRBJ1-1; 7 bases are a match to TRBD1. V trimming: 4 bases; J trimming: 2 bases; junction bases outside the gene matches: 8. Germline CDR1 reads SGHRS; CDR2 reads YFSETQ. This CDR3 comprises 15 residues. In DNA, the CDR3 is TGCGCCAGCAGCGTAGGGACAGCCCTAAACACTGAAGCTTTCTTT. Its translation: CASSVGTALNTEAFF.

This sequence joins TRBV12-3 or TRBV12-4 and TRBJ1-2; D is unclear. The V gene lost 8 bases and the J gene lost 4 bases, with 14 bases spanning the gap. This CDR3 region has 13 residues. As DNA, the CDR3 is TGTGCCAGCGCCCCCCTACAGACCTATGGCTACACCTTC. Protein product: CASAPLQTYGYTF.

The V call is TRBV6-5, the J call TRBJ1-5, with D tentatively TRBD1 (5 bases). CDR3 length: 15 amino acids. V was trimmed by 2 bases and J by 2 bases, leaving 10 bases between them. Per the germline V gene, CDR1 is MNHEY and CDR2 is SVGAGI. In DNA form, the CDR3 reads TGTGCCAGCAGTTACAGGGGAGGTGGCAATCAGCCCCAGCATTTT. Its protein product is CASSYRGGGNQPQHF.

The CDR3 coding sequence is TGTGCCAGCAGCCTCACCCGACAGGGGTGGCACGAGCAGTACTTC. As protein: CASSLTRQGWHEQYF. The V gene is TRBV3-1 (or the pseudogene TRBV3-2), the J gene TRBJ2-7, with 8 bases identical to TRBD1. The CDR3 has 15 residues. Germline assignment: CDR1 LGHDT and CDR2 YNNKEL (reference sequence). Trimming removed 4 bases from V and 5 bases from J; junction bases left unmatched: 10.

This clone was picked up a small number of times. This chain joins TRBV19 and TRBJ1-1, with D unresolved. The CDR3 extends over 15 amino acids. The V gene's germline CDR1 is LNHDA and CDR2 SQIVND (reference sequence). Trimming left V 6 bases short and J 4 bases short, with 18 bases between. Here the CDR3 DNA reads TGTGCCAGTAGCCTAGTCGCAGAGCTGGGCACTGAAGCTTTCTTT. This translates into CASSLVAELGTEAFF.

The chain carries TRBV19 and TRBJ2-2, with D perhaps matching TRBD2 (7 bases). Germline lookup yields CDR1 LNHDA and CDR2 SQIVND (reference sequence). V lost 8 bases to trimming and J lost 5 bases, with 15 bases between them. This CDR3 spans 14 amino acids. The CDR3 spells CASFVGGPTGELFF. CDR3 coding DNA: TGTGCCAGTTTCGTGGGGGGGCCTACCGGGGAGCTGTTTTTT. Full variable domain (rest looked up from reference TRBV19 and TRBJ2-2): DGGITQSPKYLFRKEGQNVTLSCEQNLNHDAMYWYRQDPGQGLRLIYYSQIVNDFQKGDIAEGYSVSREKKESFPLTVTSAQKNPTAFYLCASFVGGPTGELFFGEGSRLTVL.

The table lists this clone with a few counts. The chain has TRBV13 and TRBJ2-5; no clear D gene. Trimming left V 5 bases short and J 2 bases short, with 15 bases between. The CDR3 length is 15 residues. Germline values: CDR1 PRHDT, CDR2 FYEKMQ (reference sequence). The CDR3 region is CASSPEALRQETQYF. The DNA for the CDR3 is TGTGCCAGCAGCCCTGAAGCACTAAGGCAAGAGACCCAGTACTTC.

The rearrangement joins TRBV15 to TRBJ1-1; a possible D gene is TRBD1 (5 bases). Per germline, CDR1 LNHNV and CDR2 YYDKDF (reference sequence). This CDR3 spans 17 amino acids. V was shortened by 5 bases and J by 0 bases, with 19 bases between the two germline ends. The CDR3 DNA reads as TGTGCCACCAGCTGGCCCGTGGGGCGAAGCATGAACACTGAAGCTTTCTTT. Encoded protein: CATSWPVGRSMNTEAFF.

The chain has TRBV29-1 and TRBJ2-3; maybe TRBD2 (5 bases). The CDR3 totals 14 residues. V lost 1 base and J lost 4, with 12 bases in between. The germline CDR1 and CDR2 sequences are SQVTM and ANQGSEA. The CDR3 sequence: CSVEGELGSDTQYF. CDR3 coding DNA: TGCAGCGTTGAAGGGGAGCTAGGTTCAGATACGCAGTATTTT.

V is TRBV7-2 and J is TRBJ2-2; 10 nucleotides line up with TRBD2. Germline-derived CDR1 and CDR2 are SGHTA and FQGNSA. After removal of 5 bases from V and 3 bases from J, the junction contained 6 bases not matched to a gene. The CDR3 has 16 residues. The CDR3: CASSRSGGPYTGELFF. Written as DNA, the CDR3 is TGTGCCAGCAGCCGTAGCGGGGGGCCTTACACCGGGGAGCTGTTTTTT.

V usage is TRBV19 and J usage is TRBJ1-4; 11 positions match TRBD1. Germline V gene data show CDR1 as LNHDA and CDR2 as SQIVND (reference sequence). The CDR3 length is 15 residues. The V segment lost 5 bases and the J segment 10 bases; nucleotides outside the gene matches: 9. CDR3 sequence reads: CASSFFGTGGGKLFF. The CDR3 nucleotides read TGTGCCAGTAGTTTCTTCGGGACAGGGGGAGGAAAACTGTTTTTT.

CDR3 protein: CASSLEGVRAEPQHF. The CDR3 DNA sequence: TGTGCCAGCAGCTTGGAAGGGGTCAGGGCTGAGCCCCAGCATTTT. The J gene is TRBJ1-5, the V gene TRBV5-5; a possible D gene is TRBD1 (5 bases). The CDR3 totals 15 residues. V was cut by 0 bases and J by 8 bases, with 15 bases left in between. Germline V lookup: CDR1 SGHKS, CDR2 YYEKEE (reference sequence).

This CDR3 is CASSARDRVGEAFF. The CDR3 coding sequence is TGTGCCAGTAGTGCCCGGGACAGGGTAGGAGAAGCTTTCTTT. The chain employs TRBV19 and TRBJ1-1; 9 bases align to TRBD1. The CDR3 runs 14 residues. Germline assignment: CDR1 LNHDA and CDR2 SQIVND (reference sequence). The ends lost 5 bases at V and 8 bases at J; junction bases unmatched: 9.

The chain couples TRBV6-5 to TRBJ1-1; D call uncertain. The V and J ends lost 5 bases and 3 bases respectively, with 13 bases between them. The germline V gene encodes CDR1 MNHEY and CDR2 SVGAGI. The CDR3 runs 14 residues. DNA for the CDR3: TGTGCCAGCAGTAAATCACCGGAGTACACTGAAGCTTTCTTT. Its translation: CASSKSPEYTEAFF.

The V call is TRBV6-5, the J call TRBJ1-2, with 9 bases identical to TRBD1. V lost 7 bases, J lost 4 bases, and 7 bases stayed unmatched. The germline CDR1 and CDR2 sequences are MNHEY and SVGAGI. The CDR3 is 14 amino acids. CDR3 in amino acids: CASTQGTGTYGYTF. The DNA for the CDR3 is TGTGCCAGCACCCAAGGGACAGGGACCTATGGCTACACCTTC.

The rearrangement joins TRBV10-3 to TRBJ1-1; 8 positions match TRBD1. This CDR3 spans 17 amino acids. J was trimmed by 2 bases and V by 2 bases; bases with no gene match: 10. Germline values: CDR1 ENHRY, CDR2 SYGVKD. This CDR3 reads CAISEPNLGQGNTEAFF. The CDR3 DNA reads TGTGCCATCAGTGAGCCTAATCTCGGACAGGGAAACACTGAAGCTTTCTTT.

The CDR3 protein is CASSLVSVGEQFF. CDR3 in DNA: TGTGCCAGCAGCTTAGTGAGCGTTGGGGAGCAGTTCTTC. The gene calls are TRBV7-2 and TRBJ2-1; D is uncertain. Germline CDR1 is SGHTA and CDR2 is FQGNSA. This CDR3 comprises 13 residues. Trimming stripped 1 base from V and 10 bases from J, with 11 bases between.

This rearrangement joins TRBV6-5 to TRBJ1-2; the D is unclear. The CDR3 covers 14 residues. Germline-derived CDR1 and CDR2 are MNHEY and SVGAGI. V was trimmed by 2 bases and J by 0 bases, leaving 7 bases between them. CDR3 nucleotide sequence: TGTGCCAGCAGTTACCGGGGTCCTAACTATGGCTACACCTTC. It translates to CASSYRGPNYGYTF.